Below are 8 T cell receptor beta chains sequenced from a single sample in a study of CD8 T cells in Susac syndrome. Random hexamers were used to reverse transcribe about 0.5 to 1 ug of RNA. In TCRdb, the immunoSEQ multiplex PCR reads were re-called with MiXCR into one record per CDR3 protein. The sample holds 110,000 or so distinct CDR3 sequences, about 92% seen once. Sequencing input: CD4+ T cells from PBMCs. All receptors come from a human donor with multiple sclerosis.

The V and J genes are TRBV3-1 and TRBJ1-1; the D is unclear. Looked up from germline, CDR1 is LGHDT and CDR2 is YNNKEL (reference sequence). The CDR3 spans 13 residues. Trimming took off 3 bases at V and 1 base at J, with 6 bases between the two ends. The CDR3, as DNA: TGTGCCAGCAGCCAGGCCCAGAACACTGAAGCTTTCTTT. Translating it yields CASSQAQNTEAFF.

The V gene is TRBV7-3, the J gene TRBJ1-1, with D hard to call. The V end lost 4 bases, the J end lost 1 base, and 7 bases lay between the germline ends. In germline, CDR1 is SGHTA, CDR2 FQGTGA. The CDR3 spans 13 residues. The chain's CDR3 is CASSSHENTEAFF. The CDR3 nucleotides read TGTGCCAGCAGCTCCCATGAGAACACTGAAGCTTTCTTT.

J is TRBJ2-2 and V is TRBV5-1; a weak D match, TRBD1 (5 bases). The V and J ends lost 4 bases and 4 bases respectively, with 11 bases between them. The germline CDR1 and CDR2 sequences are SGHRS and YFSETQ. The CDR3 spans 14 residues. CDR3 amino acids: CASSIGHLTGELFF. The DNA for the CDR3 is TGCGCCAGCAGCATCGGACACCTCACCGGGGAGCTGTTTTTT. Together with reference TRBV5-1 and TRBJ2-2, the CDR3 gives the full variable domain: KAGVTQTPRYLIKTRGQQVTLSCSPISGHRSVSWYQQTPGQGLQFLFEYFSETQRNKGNFPGRFSGRQFSNSRSEMNVSTLELGDSALYLCASSIGHLTGELFFGEGSRLTVL.

This clonotype was counted a single time. The J gene is TRBJ2-1, the V gene TRBV7-3; 9 nucleotides match TRBD1. Trimming at V came to 6 bases and at J to 9 bases, leaving 6 bases not matched to a gene. The CDR3 sequence is 13 residues long. Germline-derived CDR1 and CDR2 are SGHTA and FQGTGA. The CDR3 coding sequence is TGTGCCAGCAGGCAGGGACAGGGTAGTGAGCAGTTCTTC. This encodes CASRQGQGSEQFF.

The V gene is TRBV29-1, the J gene TRBJ2-5, with D unresolved. Germline CDR1 SQVTM, CDR2 ANQGSEA. V was trimmed by 6 bases and J by 5 bases, leaving 4 bases between them. This CDR3 has 9 residues. This CDR3 reads CSVSETQYF. The DNA for the CDR3 is TGCAGCGTGTCGGAGACCCAGTACTTC.

The chain is built from TRBV5-1 and TRBJ1-2, with 8 bases lining up with TRBD1. Germline V gene data show CDR1 as SGHRS and CDR2 as YFSETQ. V lost 4 bases and J lost 4; bases outside the gene matches: 6. The CDR3 loop spans 14 amino acids. The CDR3 spells CASSIGQGPYGYTF. Here the CDR3 DNA reads TGCGCCAGCAGCATAGGACAGGGACCCTATGGCTACACCTTC.

This chain connects TRBV6-5 to TRBJ2-2; possibly TRBD1 for D (5 bases). Germline loops: CDR1 MNHEY, CDR2 SVGAGI. Trimming removed 2 bases at V and 3 bases at J, with 7 bases between. The CDR3 runs 14 residues. The CDR3 nucleotides read TGTGCCAGCAGTTACAGGGGCTACACCGGGGAGCTGTTTTTT. Protein product: CASSYRGYTGELFF.

The chain combines TRBV10-3 with TRBJ1-2; 7 nucleotides agree with TRBD1. The CDR3 sequence is 16 residues long. From germline, CDR1 is ENHRY and CDR2 SYGVKD. V lost 7 bases, J lost 4 bases, and 15 bases stayed unmatched. CDR3 sequence: CAITPSQTGQGYGYTF. CDR3 in DNA: TGTGCCATCACGCCTAGCCAGACAGGGCAGGGCTATGGCTACACCTTC.